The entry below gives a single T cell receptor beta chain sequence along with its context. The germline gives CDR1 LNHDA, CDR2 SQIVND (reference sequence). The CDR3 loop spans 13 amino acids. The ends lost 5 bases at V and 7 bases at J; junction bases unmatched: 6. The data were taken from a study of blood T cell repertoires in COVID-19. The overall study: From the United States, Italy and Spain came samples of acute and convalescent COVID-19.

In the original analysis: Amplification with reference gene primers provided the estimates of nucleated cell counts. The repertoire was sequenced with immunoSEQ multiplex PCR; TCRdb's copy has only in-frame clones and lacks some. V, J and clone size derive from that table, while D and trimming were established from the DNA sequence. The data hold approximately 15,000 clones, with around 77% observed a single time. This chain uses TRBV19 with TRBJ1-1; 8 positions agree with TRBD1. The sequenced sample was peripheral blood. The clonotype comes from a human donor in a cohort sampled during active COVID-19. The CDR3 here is CASSVTGEIEAFF. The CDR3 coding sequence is TGTGCCAGTAGTGTGACAGGGGAAATTGAAGCTTTCTTT.